This T cell receptor (beta chain) was captured by sequencing in a study of beta chain features in type 1 diabetes (dated by TCRdb to the late 2010s). Study-wide context: No differences in mean age, gender distribution, total cell number or subset yield were found between patients and healthy donors. The study compared TCRB repertoires of sorted circulating CD4+ T cell subsets between recently diagnosed type 1 diabetes patients and matched healthy donors. Whereas all 28 donors provided naive and central memory subsets, regulatory and stem cell-like memory subsets were isolated from just 8 patients and about eight healthy donors. A total of roughly 99,000,000 sorted cells were examined across all samples, and the number of cells per subset was strongly correlated with RNA yield.

Each donor gave one peripheral blood draw, averaging approximately 0.12 L, which was collected into heparinised tubes. A BD FACSAria II and a panel including CD45RO, CCR7, CD25, CD127, CD95 and CD27 were used to sort naive, central memory, regulatory and stem cell-like memory CD4+ T cells. All sorted populations exceeded 95% purity. Right away, PBMCs were isolated by Lymphoprep density gradient centrifugation and were stained directly, with no culture step. Samples were stained and sorted in pairs, with one healthy donor and one patient per experiment, so that batch effects were minimized. Via the germline V gene (reference sequence), CDR1 is LNHDA and CDR2 SQIVND. At the junction V is shortened by 8 bases and J by 4 bases, with 12 bases in between. CDR3 length: 13 amino acids, cysteine to phenylalanine. The kept DNA is CDR3 alone, 39 bases in frame from the first base. The High Capacity cDNA Reverse Transcription Kit was used to reverse transcribe all of the isolated RNA, meaning that expressed TCRB transcripts were what got sequenced. Naive, central memory and regulatory T cell samples underwent deep immunoSEQ sequencing, averaging approximately 3.3 million total reads per sample. Sorted cells were lysed in RLT buffer, and RNA was extracted using DNase-treated RNeasy Micro or Mini kits according to cell number. To prevent cross-contamination, each cell subset was processed individually, whereas patient and healthy donor samples were processed jointly. TCRB sequences were amplified from cDNA with the immunoSEQ multiplex PCR, producing 87-bp fragments spanning the CDR3 region. Amplicons were sequenced on the Illumina HiSeq platform. The authors' analysis ran thus. PCR bias was computationally corrected using synthetic template baselines, reads within Hamming distance 2 were collapsed, and singletons that could not be merged were discarded. By aligning reads against IMGT, V, D and J genes, CDR3 length, and insertions or deletions at six rearrangement sites were assigned. Within each subset, clonotype counts were normalized to sorted cell number, after which true diversity and Gini coefficients were computed with the tcR R package. The overlap coefficient, calculated on TCRB nucleotide sequences, was used to measure repertoire sharing. TCRdb's version of the immuneACCESS table is confined to in-frame rearrangements and falls short of the full clone set. An unresolved V gene accounts for under half of the shortfall where checked; the remainder is of unknown origin. For V, J and clone size, that table is used; D and trimming come from the DNA. This sample has 150,000 to 160,000 clones in its table, and approximately 10% of those were observed once. Approximately 2% of the sample goes to the ten largest clones.

Beyond this particular receptor, the publication reports: Because small numbers of individuals were included in the HLA sub-analyses, any influence of HLA type on TCRB rearrangement was left unresolved. Naive, central memory and regulatory TCRB repertoires appeared to be more alike among patients than among healthy donors. Fewer insertions and more nucleotide deletions at VDJ recombination sites were observed in patients with type 1 diabetes, implying thymic rearrangement abnormalities. Shorter templates might be favored by PCR, yet because patient and control samples were amplified and corrected together, any such skew would affect both groups equally. A moderate but significant shortening of TCRB CDR3 length was observed in type 1 diabetes patients in all four CD4+ subsets. Because cDNA was sequenced instead of genomic DNA, activated cells with high expression could be over-represented, although the groups did not differ in activation or CD3 levels.

To note about this clone: What antigen it recognizes has not been identified. One base away there is no much larger clone; base qualities are not given.

The sample consisted of central memory CD4+ T cells from blood. The chain couples TRBV19 to TRBJ1-3; a confident D gene designation cannot be given. The clonotype originates from a man between 18 and 35 years old in good health. The DNA reads TGTGCCAGTGAGGCGAGTTTCGGAAACACCATATATTTT. This encodes CASEASFGNTIYF.